A single sample is the source of the 6 T cell receptor beta chains below, sequenced in a study of blood T cells in healthy people across ages. With a J-beta primer mix and a sample-barcoded 5' primer, a second PCR ran about 7 to 12 cycles. From the 5' RACE reads, TCRdb called clonotypes with MiXCR, one entry per CDR3 protein. Among about 1 million distinct CDR3 sequences listed, 35% to 50% were seen once. Sequenced: blood. All receptors come from a woman in her sixties or seventies in good health.

J is TRBJ2-7 and V is TRBV9; 7 nucleotides agree with TRBD2. V shed 0 bases, J shed 3 bases, and the junction held 3 bases outside the gene matches. Germline values: CDR1 SGDLS, CDR2 YYNGEE. CDR3 length: 14 amino acids. The CDR3: CASSVGGGRYEQYF. The CDR3 region has the DNA TGTGCCAGCAGCGTAGGCGGGGGTCGCTACGAGCAGTACTTC.

This clonotype appeared a few times. The rearrangement links TRBV12-5 to TRBJ2-7; D may be TRBD1 (6 bases). Deletions cut 1 base from V and 5 bases from J, with 18 bases between. The CDR3 totals 16 residues. The germline gives CDR1 LGHNT, CDR2 FRNRAP. As DNA, the CDR3 is TGTGCTAGTGGTTTGGGGACCGGGACAACTGAGGACGAGCAGTACTTC. This translates into CASGLGTGTTEDEQYF.

The chain carries TRBV4-1 and TRBJ2-7; TRBD2 matches 10 bases. With V trimmed by 1 base and J by 2 bases, 5 bases remained unmatched. CDR1 is MGHRA, CDR2 YSYEKL, per germline. CDR3 length equals 16 residues. CDR3 bases: TGCGCCAGCAGCCAAGGGGTAGCGGGAGGCCCCTACGAGCAGTACTTC. Translation: CASSQGVAGGPYEQYF.

This chain connects TRBV30 to TRBJ1-1; no firm D call. V was clipped by 0 bases and J by 4 bases, with 21 bases between them. Germline-derived CDR1 and CDR2 are GTSNPN and SVGIG (reference sequence). This CDR3 region has 17 residues. CDR3 amino acids: CAWSVLRVRTSPTEAFF. CDR3 bases: TGTGCCTGGAGTGTACTTAGGGTCCGAACCTCCCCCACTGAAGCTTTCTTT.

The rearrangement uses TRBV5-1 and TRBJ1-1, with 7 bases fitting TRBD1. The V gene end was trimmed by 4 bases and the J gene end by 0 bases; junction bases not matched to a gene: 9. CDR1 and CDR2 (germline): SGHRS, YFSETQ. This CDR3 is built from 16 residues. In DNA form, the CDR3 reads TGCGCCAGCAGCATCTGGCCCGGGACAGTGAACACTGAAGCTTTCTTT. Encoded protein: CASSIWPGTVNTEAFF.

At least ten counts were recorded for this clonotype. The chain couples TRBV7-2 to TRBJ2-1, with a tentative D call TRBD2 (5 bases). The germline CDR1 and CDR2 sequences are SGHTA and FQGNSA. Trimming removed 4 bases at V and 2 bases at J, with 9 bases between. CDR3 length: 14 residues. CDR3 bases: TGTGCCAGCAGCTCCGGACTGGCCTACAATGAGCAGTTCTTC. Encoded protein: CASSSGLAYNEQFF.